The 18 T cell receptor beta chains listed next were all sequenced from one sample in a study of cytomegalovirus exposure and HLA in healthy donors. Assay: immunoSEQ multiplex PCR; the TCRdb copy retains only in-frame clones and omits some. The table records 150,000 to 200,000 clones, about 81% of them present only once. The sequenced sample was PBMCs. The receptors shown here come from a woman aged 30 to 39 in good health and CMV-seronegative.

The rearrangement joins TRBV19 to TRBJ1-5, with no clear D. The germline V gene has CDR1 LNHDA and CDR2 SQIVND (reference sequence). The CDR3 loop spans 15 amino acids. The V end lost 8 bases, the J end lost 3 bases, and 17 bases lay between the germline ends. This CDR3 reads CASSVFLESNQPQHF. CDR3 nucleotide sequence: TGTGCCAGTTCCGTGTTTCTGGAGTCCAATCAGCCCCAGCATTTT.

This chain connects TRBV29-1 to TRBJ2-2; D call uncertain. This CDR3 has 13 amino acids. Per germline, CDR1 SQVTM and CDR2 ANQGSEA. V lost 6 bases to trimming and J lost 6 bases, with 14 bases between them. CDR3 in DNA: TGCAGCGTCCTAAGCCTGGGCGCCGGGGAGCTGTTTTTT. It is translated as CSVLSLGAGELFF.

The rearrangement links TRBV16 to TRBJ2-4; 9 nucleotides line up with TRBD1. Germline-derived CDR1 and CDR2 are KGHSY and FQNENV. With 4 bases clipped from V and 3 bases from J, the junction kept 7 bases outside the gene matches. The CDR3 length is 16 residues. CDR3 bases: TGTGCCAGCAGCCGCCGGGACAGGGTTGTCAAAAACATTCAGTACTTC. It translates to CASSRRDRVVKNIQYF.

This CDR3 is CASSPTGVESPLHF. The CDR3 nucleotides read TGTGCCAGCAGCCCGACAGGGGTTGAGTCACCCCTCCACTTT. This sequence joins TRBV6-5 and TRBJ1-6; TRBD1 matches at 8 bases. The CDR3 loop spans 14 amino acids. With 6 bases clipped from V and 10 bases from J, the junction kept 8 bases outside the gene matches. Germline-derived CDR1 and CDR2 are MNHEY and SVGAGI.

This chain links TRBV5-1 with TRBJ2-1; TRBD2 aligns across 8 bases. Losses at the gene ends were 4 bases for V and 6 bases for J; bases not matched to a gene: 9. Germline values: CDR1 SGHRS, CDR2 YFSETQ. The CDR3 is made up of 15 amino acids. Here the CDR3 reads CASSGRGAERNEQFF. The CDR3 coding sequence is TGCGCCAGCAGCGGGCGGGGGGCAGAGCGCAATGAGCAGTTCTTC.

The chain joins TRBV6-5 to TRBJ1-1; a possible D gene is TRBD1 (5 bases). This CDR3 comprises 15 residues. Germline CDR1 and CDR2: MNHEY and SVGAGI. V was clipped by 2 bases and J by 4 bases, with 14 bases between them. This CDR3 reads CASSYNQGWSTEAFF. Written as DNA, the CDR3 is TGTGCCAGCAGTTACAACCAGGGATGGAGCACTGAAGCTTTCTTT.

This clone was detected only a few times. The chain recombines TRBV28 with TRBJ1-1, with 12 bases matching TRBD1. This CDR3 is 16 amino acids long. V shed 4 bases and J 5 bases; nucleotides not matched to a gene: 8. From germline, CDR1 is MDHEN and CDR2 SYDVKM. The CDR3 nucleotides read TGTGCCAGCAGTTCACCGGGACAGGGGGCGAATACTGAAGCTTTCTTT. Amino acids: CASSSPGQGANTEAFF.

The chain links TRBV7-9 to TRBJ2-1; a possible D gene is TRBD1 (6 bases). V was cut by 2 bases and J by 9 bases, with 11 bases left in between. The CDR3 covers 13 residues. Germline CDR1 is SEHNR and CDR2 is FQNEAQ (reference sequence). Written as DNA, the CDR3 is TGTGCCAGCAGCTTAATGACAGGCCCTGAGCAGTTCTTC. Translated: CASSLMTGPEQFF.

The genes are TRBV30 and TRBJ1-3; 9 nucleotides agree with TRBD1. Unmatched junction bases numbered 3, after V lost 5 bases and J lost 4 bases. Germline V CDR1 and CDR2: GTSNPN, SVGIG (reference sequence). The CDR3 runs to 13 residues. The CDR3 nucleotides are TGTGCCTGGGAGGACAGGGGAGGAAACACCATATATTTT. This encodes CAWEDRGGNTIYF.

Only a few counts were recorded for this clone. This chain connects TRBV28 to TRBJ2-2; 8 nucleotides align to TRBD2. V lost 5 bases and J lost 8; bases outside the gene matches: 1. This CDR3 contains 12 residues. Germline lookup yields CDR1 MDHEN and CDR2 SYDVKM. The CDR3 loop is CASSSGRGELFF. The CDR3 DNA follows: TGTGCCAGCAGTAGCGGGAGAGGGGAGCTGTTTTTT.

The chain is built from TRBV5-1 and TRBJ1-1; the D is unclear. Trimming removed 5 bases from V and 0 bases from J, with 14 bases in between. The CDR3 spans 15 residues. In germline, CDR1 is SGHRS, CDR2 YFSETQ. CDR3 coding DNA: TGCGCCAGCAGTAAACGTGGAGGGATGAACACTGAAGCTTTCTTT. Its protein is CASSKRGGMNTEAFF.

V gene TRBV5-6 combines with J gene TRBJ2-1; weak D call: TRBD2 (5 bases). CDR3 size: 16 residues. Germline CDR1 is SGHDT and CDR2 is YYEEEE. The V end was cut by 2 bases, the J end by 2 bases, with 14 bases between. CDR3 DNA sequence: TGTGCCAGCAGCTTATTAAGCGGATTAACCTACAATGAGCAGTTCTTC. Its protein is CASSLLSGLTYNEQFF.

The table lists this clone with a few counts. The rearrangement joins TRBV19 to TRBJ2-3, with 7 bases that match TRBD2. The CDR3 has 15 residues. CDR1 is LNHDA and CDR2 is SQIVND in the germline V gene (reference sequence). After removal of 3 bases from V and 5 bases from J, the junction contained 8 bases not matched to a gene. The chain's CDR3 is CASSMASGMIDTQYF. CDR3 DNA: TGTGCCAGTAGTATGGCGAGCGGGATGATAGATACGCAGTATTTT.

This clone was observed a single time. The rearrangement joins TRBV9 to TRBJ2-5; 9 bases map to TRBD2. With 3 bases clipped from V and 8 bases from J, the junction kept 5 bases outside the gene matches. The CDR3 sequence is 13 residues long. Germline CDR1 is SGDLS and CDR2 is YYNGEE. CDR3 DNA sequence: TGTGCCAGCAGCGAGACTAGCGGTTCTACCCAGTACTTC. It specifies CASSETSGSTQYF.

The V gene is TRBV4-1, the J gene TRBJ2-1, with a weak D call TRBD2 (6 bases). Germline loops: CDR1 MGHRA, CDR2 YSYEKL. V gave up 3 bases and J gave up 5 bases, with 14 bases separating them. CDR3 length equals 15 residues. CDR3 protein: CASSHEGRGDNEQFF. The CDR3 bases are TGCGCCAGCAGCCACGAAGGGCGGGGTGACAATGAGCAGTTCTTC.

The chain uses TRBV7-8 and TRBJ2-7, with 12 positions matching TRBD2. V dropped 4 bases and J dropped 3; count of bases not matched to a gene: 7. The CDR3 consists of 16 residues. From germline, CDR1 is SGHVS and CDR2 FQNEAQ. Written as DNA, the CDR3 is TGTGCCAGCAGCTCAATCCGACTAGCGGGAGTCTACGAGCAGTACTTC. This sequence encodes CASSSIRLAGVYEQYF.

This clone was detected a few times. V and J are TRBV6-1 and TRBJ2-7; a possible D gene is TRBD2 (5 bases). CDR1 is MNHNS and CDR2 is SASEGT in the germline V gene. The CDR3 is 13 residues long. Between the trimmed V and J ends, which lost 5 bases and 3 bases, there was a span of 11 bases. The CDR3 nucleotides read TGTGCCAGCAGTACTCGGGGATTCTACGAGCAGTACTTC. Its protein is CASSTRGFYEQYF.

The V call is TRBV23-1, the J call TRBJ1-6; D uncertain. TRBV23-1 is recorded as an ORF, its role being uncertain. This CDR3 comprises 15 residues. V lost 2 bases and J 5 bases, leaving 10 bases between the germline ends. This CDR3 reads CASSQAGGNNSPLHF. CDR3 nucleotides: TGCGCCAGCAGTCAAGCGGGAGGGAATAATTCACCCCTCCACTTT.